This T cell receptor (beta chain) stems from a study of T cell repertoires in cytomegalovirus infection. Study as a whole: The public TCR beta signatures pointed to both CMV infection and matching HLA type.

TCRdb reprocessed the reads via MiXCR and lists one record per CDR3 protein. The top ten clones hold around 2.4% of a sample with some 300,000 distinct CDR3 sequences, about 8.8% of them seen once. This CDR3 spans 11 amino acids. Trimming stripped 7 bases from V and 1 base from J, with 4 bases between. The germline gives CDR1 SNHLY, CDR2 FYNNEI. The chain has TRBV2 and TRBJ1-1; no clear D. The TCR sequence derives from a human donor in good health (CMV status not recorded). Some clones in this sample may be carry-over from other donors' samples. The sample comprised PBMCs. The CDR3 nucleotides read TGTGCCAGCAAGGAGAACACTGAAGCTTTCTTT. This codes for CASKENTEAFF.